A single sample gave rise to the 9 T cell receptor beta chains below, sequenced in a study of cytomegalovirus exposure and HLA in healthy donors. Profiled with immunoSEQ multiplex PCR; TCRdb holds only in-frame clones, not every one. The repertoire has 250,000 to 300,000 clones, nearly 90% of them found once; the top ten carry 0.35% to 0.45%. Sequencing used PBMCs. These receptor sequences come from a woman aged 18-29 years in good health and CMV-seronegative.

The J gene is TRBJ2-7, the V gene TRBV29-1, with D maybe TRBD2 (7 bases). This CDR3 is built from 13 residues. V was cut by 6 bases and J by 0 bases, with 12 bases left in between. Germline V gene sequence: CDR1 SQVTM, CDR2 ANQGSEA. CDR3 sequence (DNA): TGCAGCGTAGGGGGGGGGAACTCCTACGAGCAGTACTTC. It specifies CSVGGGNSYEQYF.

The chain has TRBV7-2 and TRBJ1-1; the D gene is possibly TRBD1 (5 bases). The CDR3 has 13 amino acids. Trimming stripped 3 bases from V and 4 bases from J, with 9 bases between. CDR1 is SGHTA, CDR2 FQGNSA, per germline. The CDR3 DNA sequence: TGTGCCAGCAGCTTCAGACAGACCACTGAAGCTTTCTTT. Its translation: CASSFRQTTEAFF.

The chain carries TRBV4-1 and TRBJ2-5; 15 bases are a match to TRBD2. With V trimmed by 4 bases and J by 5 bases, 5 bases remained unmatched. The V gene's germline CDR1 is MGHRA and CDR2 YSYEKL. The CDR3 contains 16 residues. CDR3 DNA: TGCGCCAGCAGCCTGGGACTAGCGGGGGGATCGGAGACCCAGTACTTC. Protein sequence: CASSLGLAGGSETQYF.

The V and J genes are TRBV4-1 and TRBJ1-1; 9 positions match TRBD1. Germline loops: CDR1 MGHRA, CDR2 YSYEKL. V trimming: 2 bases; J trimming: 4 bases; junction bases outside the gene matches: 5. The CDR3 covers 15 residues. CDR3 sequence: CASSQNRGQGTEAFF. In DNA, the CDR3 is TGCGCCAGCAGCCAAAACAGGGGGCAGGGCACTGAAGCTTTCTTT.

The chain uses TRBV6-1 and TRBJ2-1; 7 bases map to TRBD1. The CDR3 extends over 13 amino acids. In germline, CDR1 is MNHNS, CDR2 SASEGT. Losses at the gene ends were 7 bases for V and 7 bases for J; bases not matched to a gene: 7. The CDR3 DNA reads TGTGCCAGCAACCTGGACAGGCTGAATGAGCAGTTCTTC. This translates into CASNLDRLNEQFF.

V is TRBV5-1 and J is TRBJ2-1; TRBD2 agrees at 7 bases. V lost 3 bases to trimming and J lost 10 bases; unmatched junction nucleotides: 19. The CDR3 is 17 residues long. CDR1 SGHRS and CDR2 YFSETQ come from the germline V gene. The CDR3 DNA is TGCGCCAGCAGCTCCCCTGCGGTAGCGGGTCCCCTGAGGGAGCAGTTCTTC. Translated, it gives CASSSPAVAGPLREQFF. Together with reference TRBV5-1 and TRBJ2-1, the CDR3 gives the full variable domain: KAGVTQTPRYLIKTRGQQVTLSCSPISGHRSVSWYQQTPGQGLQFLFEYFSETQRNKGNFPGRFSGRQFSNSRSEMNVSTLELGDSALYLCASSSPAVAGPLREQFFGPGTRLTVL.

The chain carries TRBV5-1 and TRBJ1-2; TRBD1 matches at 7 bases. After removal of 1 base from V and 4 bases from J, the junction contained 4 bases not matched to a gene. The CDR3 is 14 residues long. Looked up from germline, CDR1 is SGHRS and CDR2 is YFSETQ. CDR3 nucleotides: TGCGCCAGCAGCTTGCACAGGGACAGCTATGGCTACACCTTC. Protein sequence: CASSLHRDSYGYTF.

The rearrangement links TRBV11-2 to TRBJ2-7; D gene uncertain. The CDR3 sequence is 14 residues long. The germline CDR1 and CDR2 sequences are SGHAT and FQNNGV. V lost 1 base, J lost 3 bases, and 10 bases lay in between. The CDR3 loop is CASSLGSGGYEQYV. DNA for the CDR3: TGTGCCAGCAGCTTAGGAAGTGGCGGCTACGAGCAGTACGTC.

This clone was observed a few times. The chain combines TRBV7-3 with TRBJ2-5; 10 bases are a match to TRBD1. CDR3 length equals 14 residues. V gave up 5 bases and J gave up 5 bases; unmatched junction bases: 5. CDR1 and CDR2 (germline): SGHTA, FQGTGA. CDR3: CASSTRQGAETQYF. The CDR3 DNA reads as TGTGCCAGCAGCACCCGACAGGGGGCCGAGACCCAGTACTTC.